A single sample gave rise to the 2 T cell receptor beta chains below, sequenced in a study of blood T cell repertoires in COVID-19. TCRdb's copy holds only in-frame clones and misses some; the assay was immunoSEQ multiplex PCR. The sample includes about 200,000 clones, about 85% of them seen just once. Sequencing used peripheral blood. The receptors come from an elderly woman with acute or convalescent COVID-19.

This rearrangement joins TRBV5-8 to TRBJ2-7; D is possibly TRBD1 (5 bases). This CDR3 is 13 amino acids long. V dropped 1 base and J dropped 2 bases, with 7 bases sitting between them. Germline V gene data show CDR1 as SGHTS and CDR2 as YDEGEE. CDR3 sequence: CASSLTGTYEQYF. For the CDR3, the DNA is TGTGCCAGCAGCTTGACAGGAACCTACGAGCAGTACTTC.

This clone is a singleton in its sample. This chain connects TRBV27 to TRBJ2-2, with 10 nucleotides matching TRBD1. This CDR3 contains 17 residues. The germline V gene encodes CDR1 MNHEY and CDR2 SMNVEV (reference sequence). The V and J ends lost 6 bases and 3 bases, in that order; junction bases with no gene match: 10. CDR3 nucleotides: TGTGCCAGCAGCCGAAAAGGGACAGGGGACTACACCGGGGAGCTGTTTTTT. Its protein is CASSRKGTGDYTGELFF.